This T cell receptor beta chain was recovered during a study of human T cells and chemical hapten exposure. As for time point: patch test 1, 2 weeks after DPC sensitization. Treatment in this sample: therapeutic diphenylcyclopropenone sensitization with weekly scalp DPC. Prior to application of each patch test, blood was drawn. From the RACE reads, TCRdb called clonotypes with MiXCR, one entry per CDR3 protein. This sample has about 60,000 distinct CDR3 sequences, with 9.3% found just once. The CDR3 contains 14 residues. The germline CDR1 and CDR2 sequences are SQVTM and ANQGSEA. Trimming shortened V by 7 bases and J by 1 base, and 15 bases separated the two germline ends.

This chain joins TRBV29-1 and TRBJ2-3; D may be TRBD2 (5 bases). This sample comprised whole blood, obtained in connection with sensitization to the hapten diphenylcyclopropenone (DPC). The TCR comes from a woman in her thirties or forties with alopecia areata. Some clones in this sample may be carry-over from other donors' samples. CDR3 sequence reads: CSGRQARGTDTQYF. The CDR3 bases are TGCAGCGGGAGGCAGGCTAGGGGCACAGATACGCAGTATTTT.